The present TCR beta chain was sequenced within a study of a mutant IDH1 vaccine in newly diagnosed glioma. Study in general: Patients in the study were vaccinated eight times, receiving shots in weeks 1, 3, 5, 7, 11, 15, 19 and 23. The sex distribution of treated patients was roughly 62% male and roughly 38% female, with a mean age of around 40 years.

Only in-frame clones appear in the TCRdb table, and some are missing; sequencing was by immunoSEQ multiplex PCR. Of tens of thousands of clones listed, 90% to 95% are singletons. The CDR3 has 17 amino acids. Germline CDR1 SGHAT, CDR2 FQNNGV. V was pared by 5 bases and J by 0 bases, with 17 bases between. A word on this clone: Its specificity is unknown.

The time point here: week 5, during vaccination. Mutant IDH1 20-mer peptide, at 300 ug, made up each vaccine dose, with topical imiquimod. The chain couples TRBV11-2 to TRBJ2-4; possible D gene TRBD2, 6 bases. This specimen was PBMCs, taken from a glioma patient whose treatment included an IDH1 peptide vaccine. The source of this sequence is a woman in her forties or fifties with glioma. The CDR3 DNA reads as TGTGCCAGCAGCCCTCGAGTTGGGGGACTAGCCAAAAACATTCAGTACTTC. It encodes CASSPRVGGLAKNIQYF. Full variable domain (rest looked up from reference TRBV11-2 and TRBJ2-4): EAGVAQSPRYKIIEKRQSVAFWCNPISGHATLYWYQQILGQGPKLLIQFQNNGVVDDSQLPKDRFSAERLKGVDSTLKIQPAKLEDSAVYLCASSPRVGGLAKNIQYFGAGTRLSVL.